At least ten counts were recorded for the clone carrying this T cell receptor (beta chain). Antigen unknown. This CDR3 region has 12 residues. V lost 2 bases, J lost 2 bases, and 2 bases lay in between. CDR1 is SNHLY and CDR2 is FYNNEI in the germline V gene. Time point denoted: longitudinal time-point 2. These data belong to a study of neurological immune-mediated disorders. General observations from the study: Across subjects, expanded clones had no CDR3 amino acid sequences in common, pointing to private repertoires in all groups.

Synthesis of cDNA was carried out by template-switch 5'RACE. The reaction used 10-nucleotide random UMIs. Each CDR3 protein is one row after TCRdb ran MiXCR on the 5' RACE reads. The sample has roughly 98,000 distinct CDR3 sequences, around 13% seen once. The sample comprised PBMCs. The clonotype comes from a female donor with HTLV-1-associated myelopathy (HAM/TSP). The rearrangement links TRBV2 to TRBJ2-3; D is unclear. In DNA form, the CDR3 reads TGTGCCAGCAGTGAATCCACAGATACGCAGTATTTT. Translating it yields CASSESTDTQYF.